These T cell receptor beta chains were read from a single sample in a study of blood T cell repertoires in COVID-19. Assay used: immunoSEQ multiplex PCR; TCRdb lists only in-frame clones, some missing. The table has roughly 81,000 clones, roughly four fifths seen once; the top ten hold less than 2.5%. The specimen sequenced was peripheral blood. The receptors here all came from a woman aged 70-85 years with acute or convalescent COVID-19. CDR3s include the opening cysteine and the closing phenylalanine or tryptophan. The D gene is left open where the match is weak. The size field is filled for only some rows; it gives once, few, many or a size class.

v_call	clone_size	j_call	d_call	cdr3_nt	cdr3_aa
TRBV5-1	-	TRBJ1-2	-	TGCGCCAGCAGATCCTTCTCGGGGGGCTACACCTTC	CASRSFSGGYTF
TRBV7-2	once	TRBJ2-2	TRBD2	TGTGCCAGCAGCCCAAGGACTAGCGGGGGTTTCGGGGAGCTGTTTTTT	CASSPRTSGGFGELFF
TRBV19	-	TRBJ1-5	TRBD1	TGTGCCACTTCGGACAGGGTTAGCAATCAGCCCCAGCATTTT	CATSDRVSNQPQHF
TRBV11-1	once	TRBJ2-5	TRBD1	TGTGCCAGCAGCTTTACAGGGGGTAATTTGGAGACCCAGTACTTC	CASSFTGGNLETQYF
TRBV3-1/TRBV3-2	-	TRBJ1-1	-	TGTGCCAGCAGCCACCAGGGTGCCGTCACTGAAGCTTTCTTT	CASSHQGAVTEAFF
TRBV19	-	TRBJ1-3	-	TGTGCCAGTAGTATCGCGGGGGCCGAAAACACCATATATTTT	CASSIAGAENTIYF
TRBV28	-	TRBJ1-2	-	TGTGCCAGCAGTTTATCGTGGGGCGGCTACACCTTC	CASSLSWGGYTF
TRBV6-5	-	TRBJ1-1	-	TGTGCCAGCAGTTTAGGGGTCATGAACACTGAAGCTTTCTTT	CASSLGVMNTEAFF
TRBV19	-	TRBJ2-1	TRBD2	TGTGCCAGTAGTCGAATAGCGGGGGGAGGTGAGCAGTTCTTC	CASSRIAGGGEQFF
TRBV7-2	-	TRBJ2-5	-	TGTGCCAGCAGCCTCCTCGGAGGGTTGGAGACCCAGTACTTC	CASSLLGGLETQYF
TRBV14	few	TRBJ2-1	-	TGTGCCAGCAGCCAAGATTGGGGGGTCAATGAGCAGTTCTTC	CASSQDWGVNEQFF
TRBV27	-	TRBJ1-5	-	TGTGCCAGCAGTTTAACAGCGGTGCAGCCCCAGCATTTT	CASSLTAVQPQHF